This T cell receptor (beta chain) is drawn from a study of CD4+ T cells in melanoma (dated by TCRdb to between 2021 and 2024). Background for the entire study: Neoantigen-specific CD4+ T cells in human melanoma were investigated in the study.

The donors were melanoma patients. The paper as a whole reports these results and caveats: According to the report, neoantigen-specific CD4+ T cells in melanoma displayed diverse differentiation states. Neoantigen-specific CD4+ T cells were reported to be correlated with the function of CD8+ T cells, macrophages and B cells.

Comment on this clone: It has no known antigen specificity. A junction end diverges from the germline sequence, so it may reflect a read error.

Libraries were constructed by the immunoSEQ multiplex PCR assay. In TCRdb, the immuneACCESS table is reduced to in-frame sequences with V and J assigned. These tables do not hold every clone; where another copy was compared, an unresolved V gene accounts for under half, and the others remain unexplained. The sample table shows about 140,000 clones, and over 90% are seen once. Of the sample, less than 2% falls within the top ten clones. This clonotype originated in a human donor with melanoma.

Read as DNA, the sequence is TGTGCCAGCAGCCTAGACGGATTCACAGATACGCAGTATTTT. It codes for CASSLDGFTDTQYF. The rearrangement joined TRBV11-2 to TRBJ2-3; no D gene can be assigned with confidence. The germline V gene specifies SGHAT as CDR1 and FQNNGV as CDR2. Spanning cysteine to phenylalanine, the CDR3 consists of 14 amino acids. Kept here is only the CDR3 DNA, which spans 42 bases and is read in frame from base 1.